This T cell receptor (beta chain) derives from a study of blood T cell repertoires in COVID-19. Whole-study context: Sources were T cells, B-cell-depleted T cells, or PBMCs; the material itself was cDNA or gDNA.

This clone has only one observation. Here immunoSEQ multiplex PCR was the method, and the copy in TCRdb shows in-frame clones only, minus some. Among roughly 69,000 clones listed, almost 90% were seen once. This CDR3 contains 14 residues. Trimming shortened V by 4 bases and J by 6 bases, and 12 bases separated the two germline ends. CDR1 is MDHEN and CDR2 is SYDVKM in the germline V gene. The sequenced material came from peripheral blood. The receptor was isolated from a man in his fifties or sixties with acute or convalescent COVID-19. The chain joins TRBV28 to TRBJ2-2; D is perhaps TRBD1 (5 bases). Written as DNA, the CDR3 is TGTGCCAGCAGTTCCCCAGGGCTTCCCGGGGAGCTGTTTTTT. This translates into CASSSPGLPGELFF.